This T cell receptor beta chain was captured by sequencing in a study of blood T cells in healthy people across ages. Germline assignment: CDR1 MDHEN and CDR2 SYDVKM. Trimming shortened V by 5 bases and J by 1 base, and 14 bases separated the two germline ends. The CDR3 loop spans 15 amino acids. Concerning this clonotype itself: What it binds is unknown.

Overall study findings and caveats: From one million sequenced T cells, diversity estimates were lower bounds. There was a strong correlation between TCR beta diversity and naive T cell percentage. What prevented conclusive comparison of naive and antigen-experienced cells was that PBMCs were unsorted. Long-lived and aged donors differed, with more naive CD4+ cells and higher diversity in the long-lived.

With a J-beta primer mix and a sample-barcoded 5' primer, a second PCR ran about 7 to 12 cycles. TCRdb passed the 5' RACE reads through MiXCR, listing each CDR3 protein once. The data contain nearly 1 million distinct CDR3 sequences, 45% to 60% of them singletons. The chain carries TRBV28 and TRBJ2-5; a weak D match, TRBD2 (6 bases). Sequenced material: blood. The clonotype originates from a woman in her fifties or sixties in good health. Written as DNA, the CDR3 is TGTGCCAGCAGTCGGGTTAGCGGCCCCCAAGAGACCCAGTACTTC. Its translation is CASSRVSGPQETQYF.